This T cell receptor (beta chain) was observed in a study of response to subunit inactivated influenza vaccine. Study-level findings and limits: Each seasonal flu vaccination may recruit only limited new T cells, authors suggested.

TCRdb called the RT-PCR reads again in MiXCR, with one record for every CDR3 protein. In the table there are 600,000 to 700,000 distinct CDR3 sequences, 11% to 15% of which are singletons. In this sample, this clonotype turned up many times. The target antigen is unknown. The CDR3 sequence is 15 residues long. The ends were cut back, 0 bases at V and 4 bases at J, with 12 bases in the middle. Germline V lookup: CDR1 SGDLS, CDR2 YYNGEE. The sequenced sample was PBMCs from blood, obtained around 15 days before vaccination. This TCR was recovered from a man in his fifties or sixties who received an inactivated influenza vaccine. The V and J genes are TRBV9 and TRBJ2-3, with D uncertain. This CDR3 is CASSVGSDPPDTQYF. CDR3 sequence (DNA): TGTGCCAGCAGCGTAGGAAGCGACCCGCCAGATACGCAGTATTTT.